This entry features one TCR beta chain sequence. Its target is unknown. Samples underwent the assay at deep level. Libraries were prepared by immunoSEQ multiplex PCR; TCRdb keeps only in-frame clonotypes and omits some of them. Among over a million clones listed, around 78% were seen once. Trimming took off 5 bases at V and 2 bases at J, with 9 bases between the two ends. CDR3 length: 13 residues. Per germline, CDR1 SGHAT and CDR2 FQDESV (reference sequence). The sample originates from a study of shared clonotypes between healthy human individuals. The wider study: Each donor's CD4 naive and CD4 memory cells filled three plates apiece, CD8 naive two, and CD8 memory one.

General study results and limits: Represented diversity (both genetic and exposure-history) was limited by the small number of donors. It was expected that sequencing depth would affect clonotype sharing among donors.

The sequencing input was memory CD4+ T cells from PBMCs. Subset: CD45RA-negative fraction. The rearrangement joins TRBV11-1 to TRBJ2-5; D remains unclear. The source of this sequence is a man aged 18 to 29 in good health. Some clones in this sample may be carry-over from other donors' samples. The CDR3 spells CASSPGPQETQYF. DNA of the CDR3: TGTGCCAGCAGCCCCGGCCCTCAAGAGACCCAGTACTTC.